This TCR beta chain was recorded in a study of blood T cell repertoires in COVID-19 (dated by TCRdb to about 2020). For context, the study as a whole: Collaborator samples came from the United States, Italy and Spain and covered acute and convalescent phases of COVID-19. The prospective study material was composed of cDNA or gDNA derived from T cells, B-cell-depleted T cells, or PBMCs. The dataset comprised deeply sampled blood TCRbeta repertoires from subjects exposed to, actively infected with, or recovered from COVID-19. The repertoires were made available in a free public database intended to serve as a resource for research on the immune response to SARS-CoV-2. The samples were drawn from two sources: the first 160 participants of the ongoing ImmuneRACE study, and over 1,000 subjects contributed by 6 global collaborators. Nearly every sample came with metadata listing a de-identified subject ID, COVID-19 status, age in years and sex. Where available, HLA class I and class II types were obtained from metadata supplied by the sample provider rather than from assay-based typing. What the work shows at the level of the full study, not this receptor alone: Clinical and demographic metadata were provided uncurated, with the amount varying by source and participant.

TCRbeta CDR3 regions were amplified from genomic DNA by means of the immunoSEQ Assay, a bias-controlled multiplex PCR. The original methods were these. The number of nucleated cells in each sample was estimated by amplification of reference gene primers within the assay. To quantify the absolute abundance of each unique TCRbeta CDR3 rearrangement, sequence reads were collapsed and filtered. For each sample, productive Simpson clonality was calculated as the square root of Simpson's diversity index across productive rearrangements. Sourced from immuneACCESS, this table was stored by TCRdb with only in-frame sequences that have V and J called. A share of the clones is absent; for the studies checked, an unresolved V gene accounts for under half, and the remainder has no known explanation. The DNA was the basis for D and trimming; V, J and clone size are from that table. Within this sample are about 220,000 clones, with approximately 83% of them counted one time only. 3% to 3.5% of the sample is held by the ten biggest clonotypes.

Samples from volunteer blood donors who had recovered from COVID-19 were contributed by a second Seattle source. Collaborating institutions collected whole blood in K2EDTA tubes following their own protocols. For TCRbeta analysis, collaborator samples were shipped as frozen whole blood, as isolated PBMCs, or as DNA extracted from either sample type. As to this clone: The antigen it binds to is not known. Base-call qualities are not available, and no considerably larger clone is one nucleotide away.

The clonotype originates from a woman younger than 45 who had recovered from COVID-19. Sequenced material: peripheral blood.

The nucleotide sequence is TGTGCCAGCACCCTGCAGGGGTTCGTGACCCAGTACTTC. Protein translation: CASTLQGFVTQYF. The V and J genes are TRBV2 and TRBJ2-5, with TRBD1 as a weak D call on 6 bases. Inclusive of the bounding cysteine and phenylalanine, the CDR3 is 13 residues long. Only the CDR3 region is kept as DNA, spanning 39 bases read in frame from base 1. For CDR1 and CDR2, the germline V gene lists SNHLY and FYNNEI. Relative to germline, V is 7 bases shorter and J is 7 bases shorter, with 16 bases between their ends.